A selection of T cell receptor beta chains follows, all from one sample in a study of graft-versus-host responses after intestinal transplantation. Method: immunoSEQ multiplex PCR; TCRdb's copy keeps in-frame clones and lacks some. Here the sample spans 11,000 to 15,000 clones, around 38% being singletons. This specimen consisted of alloreactive CD4+ T cells from a mixed lymphocyte reaction culture, obtained before intestinal transplant. These receptors came from a human patient who received an intestinal transplant. Both conserved end residues are part of each CDR3. D genes are given only for firm matches. Clone size, where shown, is once, few, many, or a class for clones that have expanded.

clone size	D gene	V gene	J gene	CDR3 DNA	CDR3 protein
NA	NA	TRBV4-3	TRBJ2-7	TGCGCCAGCAGCCAAGAGGGGACTTCTGGGCTTTACGAGCAGTACTTC	CASSQEGTSGLYEQYF
NA	NA	TRBV27	TRBJ1-1	TGTGCCAGCAGTTTACGGAACCCACAGGGTGGGAACACTGAAGCTTTCTTT	CASSLRNPQGGNTEAFF
NA	NA	TRBV2	TRBJ2-7	TGTGCCAGCACGGCGGGTAGCGAGCAGTACTTC	CASTAGSEQYF
few	NA	TRBV5-1	TRBJ2-7	TGCGCCAGCAGCTTGGATACTGGGGGCCCCTACGAGCAGTACTTC	CASSLDTGGPYEQYF
NA	NA	TRBV29-1	TRBJ1-1	TGCAGCGTTGATGGCCTGGCCACTGAAGCTTTCTTT	CSVDGLATEAFF
few	NA	TRBV29-1	TRBJ1-1	TGCAGCGTTGAATATGGGGGGAGGTCTGAAGCTTTCTTT	CSVEYGGRSEAFF
few	TRBD1	TRBV29-1	TRBJ1-1	TGCAGCGTCGCTAACAGGGGGAACACTGAAGCTTTCTTT	CSVANRGNTEAFF
once	NA	TRBV18	TRBJ2-5	TGTGCCAGCTCCCCTCCGGGGAACCAAGAGACCCAGTACTTC	CASSPPGNQETQYF
NA	TRBD1	TRBV5-4	TRBJ1-3	TGTGCCAGCAGCCCCGACAGGGGGGGAAACACCATATATTTT	CASSPDRGGNTIYF
NA	NA	TRBV27	TRBJ2-3	TGTGCCAGCAGTTTCAACCGGGGGGCCGGGGTTACGCAGTATTTT	CASSFNRGAGVTQYF
NA	NA	TRBV30	TRBJ1-4	TGTGCCTGGAGGGACGCGGGGCCCCTGGAAAAACTGTTTTTT	CAWRDAGPLEKLFF
NA	TRBD1	TRBV6-1	TRBJ1-2	TGTGCCAGCAGCCCGACAGGGACCAACTATGGCTACACCTTC	CASSPTGTNYGYTF
few	NA	TRBV5-1	TRBJ1-4	TGCGCCAGCAGCTTGGGAGTAACGAGTGAAAAACTGTTTTTT	CASSLGVTSEKLFF
NA	TRBD1	TRBV5-3	TRBJ2-1	TGTGCCAGAAAATCCAGGGGGACCTACAATGAGCAGTTCTTC	CARKSRGTYNEQFF
NA	NA	TRBV7-2	TRBJ2-3	TGTGCCAGCAGCTTAGGGGGGGGCCCTTCAGATACGCAGTATTTT	CASSLGGGPSDTQYF
NA	TRBD1	TRBV19	TRBJ2-1	TGTGCCAGTAGTATAGGGGACAGCCTCTACAATGAGCAGTTCTTC	CASSIGDSLYNEQFF
medium-sized	TRBD2	TRBV5-1	TRBJ2-1	TGCGCCAGCTCTACTAGCGGGGGGTCCTACAATGAGCAGTTCTTC	CASSTSGGSYNEQFF
NA	NA	TRBV5-1	TRBJ2-3	TGCGCCAGCAGCTTGGGGCTAGATACGCAGTATTTT	CASSLGLDTQYF
few	TRBD1	TRBV19	TRBJ1-2	TGTGCCAGTAGTACCAACAGGGGCCGAGCTAGCTATGGCTACACCTTC	CASSTNRGRASYGYTF
NA	TRBD2	TRBV7-2	TRBJ2-1	TGTGCCAGCAGCCCCGCGGGGGGTTCCTACAATGAGCAGTTCTTC	CASSPAGGSYNEQFF
few	TRBD2	TRBV2	TRBJ2-1	TGTGCCAGCAGGGACGGACTAGCGGGTTACAATGAGCAGTTCTTC	CASRDGLAGYNEQFF
NA	NA	TRBV19	TRBJ1-1	TGTGCCAGCCTTAGACGGGACACTGAAGCTTTCTTT	CASLRRDTEAFF
NA	TRBD2	TRBV25-1	TRBJ2-3	TGTGCCAGCAGTGAATCAGCGGGGGCCAACACAGATACGCAGTATTTT	CASSESAGANTDTQYF
NA	NA	TRBV2	TRBJ1-2	TGTGCCAGCAGTGAAGAAAGCGGCGTCTATGGCTACACCTTC	CASSEESGVYGYTF
NA	NA	TRBV5-1	TRBJ1-1	TGCGCCAGCAGTAGCGGGTCCTACAACACTGAAGCTTTCTTT	CASSSGSYNTEAFF